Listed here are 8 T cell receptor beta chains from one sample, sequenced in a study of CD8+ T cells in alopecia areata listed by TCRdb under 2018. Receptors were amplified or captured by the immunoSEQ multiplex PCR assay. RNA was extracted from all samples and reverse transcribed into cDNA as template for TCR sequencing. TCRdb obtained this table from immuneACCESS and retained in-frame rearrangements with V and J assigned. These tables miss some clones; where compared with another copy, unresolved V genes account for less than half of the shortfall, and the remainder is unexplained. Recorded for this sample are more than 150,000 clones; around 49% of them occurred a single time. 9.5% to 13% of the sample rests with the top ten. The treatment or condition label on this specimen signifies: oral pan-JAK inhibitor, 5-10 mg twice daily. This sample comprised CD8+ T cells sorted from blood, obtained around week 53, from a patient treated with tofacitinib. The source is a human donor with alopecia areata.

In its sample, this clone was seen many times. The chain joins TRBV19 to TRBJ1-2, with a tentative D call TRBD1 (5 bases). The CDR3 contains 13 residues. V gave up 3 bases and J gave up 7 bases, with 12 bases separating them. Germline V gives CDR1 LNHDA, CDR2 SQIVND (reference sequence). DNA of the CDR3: TGTGCCAGTAGTATTGGGACCGTTCCTGGCTACACCTTC. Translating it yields CASSIGTVPGYTF.

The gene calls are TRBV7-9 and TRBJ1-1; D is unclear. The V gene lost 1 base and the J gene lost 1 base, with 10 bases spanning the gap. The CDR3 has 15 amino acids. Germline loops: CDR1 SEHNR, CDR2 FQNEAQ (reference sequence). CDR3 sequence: CASSLGLTQNTEAFF. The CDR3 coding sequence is TGTGCCAGCAGCTTAGGACTCACCCAGAACACTGAAGCTTTCTTT.

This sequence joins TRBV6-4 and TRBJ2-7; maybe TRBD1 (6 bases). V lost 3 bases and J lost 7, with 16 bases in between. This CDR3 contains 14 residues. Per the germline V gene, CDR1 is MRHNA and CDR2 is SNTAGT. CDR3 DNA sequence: TGTGCCAGCAGTGAGGGGGCTACTACGTGGGAGCAGTACTTC. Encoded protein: CASSEGATTWEQYF.

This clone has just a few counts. For the CDR3, the DNA is TGTGCCAGCAGCCTCGTAGGGGTTCGCGGCTACACCTTC. This codes for CASSLVGVRGYTF. The chain employs TRBV5-6 and TRBJ1-2, with a weak D call TRBD1 (5 bases). The V gene's germline CDR1 is SGHDT and CDR2 YYEEEE. The CDR3 spans 13 residues. Trimming cost V 4 bases and J 8 bases, with 15 bases left between them. Supplemented by reference TRBV5-6 and TRBJ1-2, the full variable domain reads DAGVTQSPTHLIKTRGQQVTLRCSPKSGHDTVSWYQQALGQGPQFIFQYYEEEERQRGNFPDRFSGHQFPNYSSELNVNALLLGDSALYLCASSLVGVRGYTFGSGTRLTVV.

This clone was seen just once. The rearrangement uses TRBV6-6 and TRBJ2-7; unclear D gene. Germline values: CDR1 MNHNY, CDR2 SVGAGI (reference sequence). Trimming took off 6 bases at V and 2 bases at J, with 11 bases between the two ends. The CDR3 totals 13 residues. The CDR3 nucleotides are TGTGCCAGCAGCCCGGCCTTCCCCTACGAGCAGTACTTC. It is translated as CASSPAFPYEQYF.

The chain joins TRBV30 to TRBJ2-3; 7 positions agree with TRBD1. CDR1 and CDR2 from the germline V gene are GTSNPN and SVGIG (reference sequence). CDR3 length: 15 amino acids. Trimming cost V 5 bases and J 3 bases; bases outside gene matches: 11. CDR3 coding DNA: TGTGCCTGGGACCGACAGGGAATCGGGACAGATACGCAGTATTTT. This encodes CAWDRQGIGTDTQYF.

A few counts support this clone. DNA of the CDR3: TGTGCCAGCAGCGATACAGGGGGCCGTGGCTACACCTTC. It translates to CASSDTGGRGYTF. The chain employs TRBV9 and TRBJ1-2; 9 nucleotides align to TRBD1. J was trimmed by 7 bases and V by 3 bases; bases with no gene match: 4. Germline V gene lookup returns CDR1 SGDLS and CDR2 YYNGEE. The CDR3 totals 13 residues.

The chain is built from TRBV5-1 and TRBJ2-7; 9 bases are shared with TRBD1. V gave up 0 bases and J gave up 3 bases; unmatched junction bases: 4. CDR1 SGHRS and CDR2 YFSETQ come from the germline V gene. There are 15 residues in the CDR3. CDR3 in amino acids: CASSLAVTGGYEQYF. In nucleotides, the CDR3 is TGCGCCAGCAGCTTGGCCGTGACAGGGGGCTACGAGCAGTACTTC.